The 22 T cell receptor beta chains presented below share a single source sample, sequenced in a study of beta chain features in type 1 diabetes. Sequencing targeted expressed TCRB transcripts, as all isolated RNA had been reverse transcribed. This table comes from immunoSEQ multiplex PCR, and its TCRdb copy is limited to in-frame clones, with some not included. The table shows 350,000 to 400,000 clones, with approximately 16% occurring only once. The sample was naive CD4+ T cells from blood. The receptor set was obtained from a woman younger than 35 in good health.

The gene calls are TRBV25-1 and TRBJ1-2, with no clear D. This CDR3 has 12 residues. Trimming stripped 3 bases from V and 3 bases from J, with 5 bases between. Germline V gives CDR1 MGHDK, CDR2 SYGVNS. CDR3 loop: CASSDGDYGYTF. The CDR3 region has the DNA TGTGCCAGCAGTGACGGTGACTATGGCTACACCTTC.

This chain uses TRBV2 with TRBJ2-7; 12 bases match TRBD2. The CDR3 extends over 13 amino acids. The junction had 2 bases not matched to a gene; V was cut back by 7 bases and J by 4 bases. CDR1 and CDR2 (germline): SNHLY, FYNNEI. DNA for the CDR3: TGTGCCAGCAATGGACTAGCGGGATACGAGCAGTACTTC. Amino acids: CASNGLAGYEQYF.

The V and J genes are TRBV18 and TRBJ2-7; 12 nucleotides line up with TRBD2. There are 15 residues in the CDR3. V gave up 6 bases and J gave up 5 bases; unmatched junction bases: 8. Per the germline V gene, CDR1 is KGHSH and CDR2 is LQKENI. CDR3 amino acids: CASSVALAGGHEQYF. The CDR3 DNA sequence: TGTGCCAGCTCCGTCGCTCTAGCGGGAGGGCACGAGCAGTACTTC.

This clone was counted a few times. The chain couples TRBV11-2 to TRBJ2-1; 16 bases match TRBD2. CDR3 length: 19 residues. Germline assignment: CDR1 SGHAT and CDR2 FQNNGV. V was pared by 3 bases and J by 8 bases, with 13 bases of the junction left unmatched. The CDR3, as DNA: TGTGCCAGCAGCTTTTTCGGCGGGACTAGCGGGAGGGCTACACATGAGCAGTTCTTC. Amino acids: CASSFFGGTSGRATHEQFF.

The table lists this clone with a few counts. The genes are TRBV11-2 and TRBJ2-2, with D maybe TRBD2 (6 bases). The V end was cut by 11 bases, the J end by 4 bases, with 17 bases between. Germline assignment: CDR1 SGHAT and CDR2 FQNNGV. This CDR3 is built from 14 residues. CDR3 amino acids: CAGGKLGSTGELFF. The CDR3 DNA sequence: TGTGCCGGCGGGAAACTAGGCAGCACCGGGGAGCTGTTTTTT.

The J gene is TRBJ1-2, the V gene TRBV30, with 10 bases that match TRBD1. V gave up 1 base and J gave up 6 bases; unmatched junction bases: 5. The length of the CDR3 is 14 residues. Germline lookup yields CDR1 GTSNPN and CDR2 SVGIG (reference sequence). In DNA, the CDR3 is TGTGCCTGGAGTGGCCCGGGACAGGGGCATGGCTACACCTTC. Protein product: CAWSGPGQGHGYTF.

This clone occurred a few times. The chain employs TRBV7-9 and TRBJ1-5, with a tentative D call TRBD1 (5 bases). Trimming left V 1 base short and J 0 bases short, with 13 bases between. The CDR3 length is 17 residues. Germline V gene lookup returns CDR1 SEHNR and CDR2 FQNEAQ (reference sequence). CDR3 loop: CASSLDPGPYSNQPQHF. The CDR3 region has the DNA TGTGCCAGCAGCTTAGATCCAGGGCCTTATAGCAATCAGCCCCAGCATTTT.

This clone turned up a few times. The genes are TRBV28 and TRBJ2-1; D is undetermined. The CDR3 covers 14 residues. CDR1 and CDR2 (germline): MDHEN, SYDVKM. The V and J ends lost 3 bases and 0 bases respectively, with 6 bases between them. Here the CDR3 reads CASSFRYSYNEQFF. The CDR3 region has the DNA TGTGCCAGCAGTTTTCGGTACTCCTACAATGAGCAGTTCTTC.

CDR3 nucleotide sequence: TGTGCCAGCAGTCCTTTAGGGGTAGCCAAAAACATTCAGTACTTC. It is translated as CASSPLGVAKNIQYF. The chain carries TRBV27 and TRBJ2-4; TRBD1 might be the D (5 bases). This CDR3 is built from 15 residues. The ends were cut back, 5 bases at V and 0 bases at J, with 11 bases in the middle. CDR1 is MNHEY, CDR2 SMNVEV, per germline (reference sequence).

The CDR3 DNA reads TGTGCCAGTCATCCCCGGGGGGGGCACACCGGGGAGCTGTTTTTT. As protein: CASHPRGGHTGELFF. The V call is TRBV19, the J call TRBJ2-2; 8 bases are shared with TRBD2. The germline V gene encodes CDR1 LNHDA and CDR2 SQIVND (reference sequence). Trimming removed 8 bases from V and 3 bases from J; junction bases left unmatched: 8. The CDR3 runs to 15 residues.

V usage is TRBV6-5 and J usage is TRBJ1-4, with a tentative D call TRBD1 (5 bases). V lost 5 bases to trimming and J lost 10 bases, with 11 bases between them. The CDR3 has 12 residues. CDR1 is MNHEY, CDR2 SVGAGI, per germline. CDR3 loop: CASSRGNGKLFF. CDR3 DNA sequence: TGTGCCAGCAGTAGGGGAAACGGAAAACTGTTTTTT.

The rearrangement joins TRBV9 to TRBJ1-1; maybe TRBD1 (6 bases). CDR3 size: 14 residues. Germline-derived CDR1 and CDR2 are SGDLS and YYNGEE. Trimming took 1 base from V and 1 from J, leaving 8 bases between them. The CDR3 DNA reads as TGTGCCAGCAGCGTAACAGGGAGGAACACTGAAGCTTTCTTT. Residues: CASSVTGRNTEAFF.

The chain's CDR3 is CASSASPGTGRYEQYF. The CDR3 DNA reads TGTGCCAGCAGTGCCTCGCCCGGGACAGGGAGGTACGAGCAGTACTTC. The chain uses TRBV25-1 and TRBJ2-7; 9 bases agree with TRBD1. CDR1 and CDR2 (germline): MGHDK, SYGVNS. The CDR3 is 16 residues long. Losses at the gene ends were 4 bases for V and 4 bases for J; bases not matched to a gene: 11.

This rearrangement joins TRBV4-1 to TRBJ2-7, with 7 bases matching TRBD2. Germline CDR1 is MGHRA and CDR2 is YSYEKL. With V trimmed by 4 bases and J by 3 bases, 12 bases remained unmatched. The CDR3 extends over 16 amino acids. The chain's CDR3 is CASSRSSGPDLYEQYF. CDR3 sequence (DNA): TGCGCCAGCAGCCGGTCTAGCGGCCCCGACCTCTACGAGCAGTACTTC.

Note on this clone: The junction does not match germline at one end; this may be a read error. The gene calls are TRBV4-2 and TRBJ2-1; 7 positions match TRBD2. This CDR3 region has 13 residues. Germline CDR1 reads LGHNA; CDR2 reads YNFKEQ. Here the CDR3 DNA reads TGTGCCAGCAGCCAAGTTGTGGGAGGGCCTCAGGTCTTC. Its protein is CASSQVVGGPQVF.

The chain combines TRBV30 with TRBJ2-5; 8 positions agree with TRBD2. V gave up 4 bases and J gave up 3 bases; unmatched junction bases: 10. The length of the CDR3 is 15 residues. The germline CDR1 and CDR2 sequences are GTSNPN and SVGIG (reference sequence). CDR3 loop: CAWTRNSGIKETQYF. As DNA, the CDR3 is TGTGCCTGGACTAGGAATAGCGGGATAAAAGAGACCCAGTACTTC.

This clone turned up a few times. V usage is TRBV27 and J usage is TRBJ2-7; 7 bases align to TRBD2. After removal of 6 bases from V and 1 base from J, the junction contained 9 bases not matched to a gene. Germline V gene sequence: CDR1 MNHEY, CDR2 SMNVEV (reference sequence). This CDR3 spans 15 amino acids. CDR3 nucleotide sequence: TGTGCCAGCAGCTCCGGGGGGTCTCCATCCTACGAGCAGTACTTC. It translates to CASSSGGSPSYEQYF.

V and J are TRBV2 and TRBJ1-1; D possibly corresponds to TRBD1 (5 bases). This CDR3 comprises 13 residues. V gave up 5 bases and J gave up 3 bases, with 10 bases separating them. Germline V lookup: CDR1 SNHLY, CDR2 FYNNEI. CDR3 sequence (DNA): TGTGCCAGCAGTTTCGACAGTTACACTGAAGCTTTCTTT. Translated: CASSFDSYTEAFF.

Notes on this clone: Germline and junction disagree at one end, which may indicate a read error. This chain connects TRBV7-4 to TRBJ2-1, with 7 bases identical to TRBD2. CDR1 and CDR2 from the germline V gene are SGHVT and SQSDAQ. The CDR3 extends over 12 amino acids. This chain's CDR3 is CASSLWERDKVF. DNA for the CDR3: TGTGCCAGCAGCTTATGGGAGCGGGATAAAGTCTTC.

The chain recombines TRBV5-1 with TRBJ1-1, with 11 nucleotides matching TRBD1. From germline, CDR1 is SGHRS and CDR2 YFSETQ. The length of the CDR3 is 17 residues. With 5 bases clipped from V and 3 bases from J, the junction kept 12 bases outside the gene matches. CDR3 sequence reads: CASRLGRTGGADTEAFF. The CDR3 DNA reads TGCGCCAGCAGATTAGGGAGGACAGGGGGCGCGGACACTGAAGCTTTCTTT.

This sequence joins TRBV18 and TRBJ2-1; D unresolved. The germline V gene has CDR1 KGHSH and CDR2 LQKENI. The CDR3 loop spans 14 amino acids. Trimming cost V 1 base and J 9 bases, with 13 bases left between them. The CDR3 DNA reads as TGTGCCAGCTCACCACAGCCAGGTTGGGCTGAGCAGTTCTTC. It yields the protein CASSPQPGWAEQFF.

The chain is built from TRBV30 and TRBJ1-1; unclear D gene. Germline V gene lookup returns CDR1 GTSNPN and CDR2 SVGIG (reference sequence). There are 11 residues in the CDR3. The ends were cut back, 7 bases at V and 1 base at J, with 7 bases in the middle. CDR3 nucleotides: TGTGCCTCGGCGGGGAACACTGAAGCTTTCTTT. Encoded protein: CASAGNTEAFF.